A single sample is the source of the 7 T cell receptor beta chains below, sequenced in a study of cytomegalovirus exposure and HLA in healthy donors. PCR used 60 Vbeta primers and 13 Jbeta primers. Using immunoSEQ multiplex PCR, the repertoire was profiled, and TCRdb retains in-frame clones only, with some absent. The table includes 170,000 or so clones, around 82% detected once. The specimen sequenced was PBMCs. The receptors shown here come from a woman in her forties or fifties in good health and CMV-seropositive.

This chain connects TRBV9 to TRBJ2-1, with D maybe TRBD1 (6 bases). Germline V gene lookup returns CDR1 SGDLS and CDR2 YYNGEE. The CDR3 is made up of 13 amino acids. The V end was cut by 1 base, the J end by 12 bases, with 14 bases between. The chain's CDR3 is CASSVLEAQGQFF. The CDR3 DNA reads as TGTGCCAGCAGCGTACTTGAGGCACAGGGGCAGTTCTTC.

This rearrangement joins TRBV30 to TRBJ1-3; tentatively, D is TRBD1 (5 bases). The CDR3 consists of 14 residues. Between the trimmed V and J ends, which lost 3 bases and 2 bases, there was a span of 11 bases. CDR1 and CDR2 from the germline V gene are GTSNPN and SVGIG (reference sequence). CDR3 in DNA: TGTGCCTGGAGGAGGGAGGGGCCTGGAAACACCATATATTTT. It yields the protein CAWRREGPGNTIYF.

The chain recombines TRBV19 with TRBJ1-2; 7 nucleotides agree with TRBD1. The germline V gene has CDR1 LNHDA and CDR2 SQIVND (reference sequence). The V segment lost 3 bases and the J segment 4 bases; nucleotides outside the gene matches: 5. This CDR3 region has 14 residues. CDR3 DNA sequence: TGTGCCAGTAGTATCTTCCCAGGGGGCTATGGCTACACCTTC. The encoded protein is CASSIFPGGYGYTF. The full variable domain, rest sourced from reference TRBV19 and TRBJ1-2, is DGGITQSPKYLFRKEGQNVTLSCEQNLNHDAMYWYRQDPGQGLRLIYYSQIVNDFQKGDIAEGYSVSREKKESFPLTVTSAQKNPTAFYLCASSIFPGGYGYTFGSGTRLTVV.

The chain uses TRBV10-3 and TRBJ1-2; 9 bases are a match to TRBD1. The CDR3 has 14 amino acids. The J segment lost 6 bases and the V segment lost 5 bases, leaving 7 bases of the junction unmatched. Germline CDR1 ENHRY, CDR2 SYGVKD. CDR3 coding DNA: TGTGCCATCAGTCTGACAGGGGGGACAGATGGCTACACCTTC. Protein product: CAISLTGGTDGYTF.

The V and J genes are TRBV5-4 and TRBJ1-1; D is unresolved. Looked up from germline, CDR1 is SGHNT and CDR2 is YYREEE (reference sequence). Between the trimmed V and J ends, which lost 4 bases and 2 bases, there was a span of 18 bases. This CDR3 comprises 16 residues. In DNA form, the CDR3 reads TGTGCCAGCAGCCCGAACCCCAGAGGTTTAAACACTGAAGCTTTCTTT. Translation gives CASSPNPRGLNTEAFF.

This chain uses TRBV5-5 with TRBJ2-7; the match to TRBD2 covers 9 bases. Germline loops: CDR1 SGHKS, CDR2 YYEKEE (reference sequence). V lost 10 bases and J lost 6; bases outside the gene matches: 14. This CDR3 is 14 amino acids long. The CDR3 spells CASRAGGAPGEQYF. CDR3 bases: TGTGCCTCCCGAGCGGGGGGCGCCCCGGGCGAGCAGTACTTC.

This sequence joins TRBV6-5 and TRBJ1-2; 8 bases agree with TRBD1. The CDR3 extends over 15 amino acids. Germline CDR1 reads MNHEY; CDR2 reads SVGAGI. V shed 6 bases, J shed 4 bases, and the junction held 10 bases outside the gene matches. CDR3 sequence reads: CASRLTLTGAYGYTF. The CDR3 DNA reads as TGTGCCAGCAGACTCACCCTGACAGGGGCCTATGGCTACACCTTC.